This T cell receptor (beta chain) was recorded in a study of blood T cell repertoires in COVID-19 (dated by TCRdb to 2020 to 2022). As for the study more broadly: The collaborator samples originated in the United States, Italy and Spain and spanned the acute and convalescent phases of COVID-19. A freely available public database, intended as a resource for researchers studying the immune response to SARS-CoV-2, is where the repertoires were released. Deeply sampled blood TCRbeta repertoires from subjects exposed to, actively infected with, or recovered from COVID-19 were included in the dataset. Samples were obtained from the ongoing ImmuneRACE study (first 160 participants) and from over 1,000 subjects provided by 6 global collaborators. Sample metadata almost always included a de-identified subject ID, COVID-19 status, age in years and sex. Where available, HLA class I and class II types were taken from metadata supplied by the sample provider and were not determined by assay-based typing. The prospective study material was composed of cDNA or gDNA derived from T cells, B-cell-depleted T cells, or PBMCs.

TCRbeta CDR3 regions were amplified from genomic DNA by means of the immunoSEQ Assay, a bias-controlled multiplex PCR. The study's processing was this. Within the assay, amplification of reference gene primers was used to estimate how many nucleated cells each sample contained. Sequence reads were collapsed and filtered to measure the absolute abundance of every unique TCRbeta CDR3 rearrangement. For each sample, productive Simpson clonality was calculated as the square root of Simpson's diversity index across productive rearrangements. TCRdb provides this immuneACCESS table in a form limited to in-frame rearrangements. Some clones are lacking; in checked studies, under half of them reflect an unresolved V gene, and why the rest are absent is not known. V and J calls and clone size are those listed in that table; D and trimming were worked out from the DNA. The sample table holds about 190,000 clones, of which roughly 80% were seen once. Together, the top ten hold roughly a fifth of the sample.

The CDR3 sequence holds 18 residues, the cysteine and phenylalanine included. Of the read, only the CDR3 DNA is kept; its 54 bases are in frame from base 1. The V end gives up 0 bases and the J end 5 bases, leaving 12 bases in the junction not matched to a gene. CDR1 and CDR2 were assigned from the germline V gene as MGHRA and YSYEKL. What the work shows at the level of the full study, not this receptor alone: Clinical and demographic metadata were provided uncurated, with the amount varying by source and participant.

Whole blood was collected in K2EDTA tubes by collaborating institutions according to the institutions' own protocols. For TCRbeta analysis, collaborators shipped samples as frozen whole blood, isolated PBMCs, or DNA extracted from either of those sample types. This clone was recorded only once. Its antigen remains undetermined. No much larger clone is present one base from it, and per-base qualities are unavailable. The sample comprised peripheral blood. The sequence was collected from a human donor in a cohort sampled during active COVID-19. The chain links TRBV4-1 with TRBJ1-4; 7 middle bases align to TRBD1. This receptor carries the CDR3 CASSQESMVDRKNEKLFF. The base sequence is TGCGCCAGCAGCCAAGAATCGATGGTGGACAGGAAGAATGAAAAACTGTTTTTT.